The 22 T cell receptor beta chains given below trace back to one sample, sequenced in a study of shared clonotypes between healthy human individuals. Positively selected for CCR7, the CD45RO-negative cells used as naive CD8 cells excluded terminally differentiated effector memory CD45RA+ cells. Sequencing was performed with immunoSEQ multiplex PCR; in TCRdb, only in-frame clones are kept and a portion is missing. The repertoire holds some 2,000,000 clones, with approximately 94% as singletons. What was sequenced was naive CD8+ T cells sorted from blood. The receptor source for this set is a man aged 18 to 30 in good health.

This chain joins TRBV7-9 and TRBJ2-7; no definite D call. The V end lost 5 bases, the J end lost 0 bases, and 14 bases lay between the germline ends. The CDR3 covers 15 residues. Germline CDR1 is SEHNR and CDR2 is FQNEAQ (reference sequence). The CDR3 DNA follows: TGTGCCAGCAGCGCCCCGACTGCGAGCTCCTACGAGCAGTACTTC. This sequence encodes CASSAPTASSYEQYF.

The chain links TRBV7-9 to TRBJ1-4; D perhaps matches TRBD1 (5 bases). Trimming pared 4 bases from V and 7 bases from J, leaving 16 bases between. The germline CDR1 and CDR2 sequences are SEHNR and FQNEAQ (reference sequence). This CDR3 spans 15 amino acids. The chain's CDR3 is CASSYSGNGGEKLFF. Written as DNA, the CDR3 is TGTGCCAGCAGCTATTCAGGCAACGGGGGTGAAAAACTGTTTTTT.

V gene TRBV10-3 combines with J gene TRBJ2-4; 8 bases fit TRBD1. V was pared by 10 bases and J by 7 bases, with 9 bases of the junction left unmatched. Germline CDR1 reads ENHRY; CDR2 reads SYGVKD. The CDR3 length is 13 residues. The CDR3 nucleotides are TGTGCCACCATGGGGGGACAGGCGAACATTCAGTACTTC. Translated, it gives CATMGGQANIQYF.

The chain links TRBV27 to TRBJ2-2; TRBD2 is a possible D gene (6 bases). V was trimmed by 0 bases and J by 1 base, leaving 9 bases between them. This CDR3 comprises 16 residues. Germline V lookup: CDR1 MNHEY, CDR2 SMNVEV (reference sequence). CDR3 amino acids: CASSLSGSWNTGELFF. The CDR3 region has the DNA TGTGCCAGCAGTTTATCCGGGAGTTGGAACACCGGGGAGCTGTTTTTT.

V is TRBV5-1 and J is TRBJ1-2; 9 bases agree with TRBD1. V lost 1 base and J lost 8; bases outside the gene matches: 6. Germline assignment: CDR1 SGHRS and CDR2 YFSETQ. The CDR3 extends over 14 amino acids. The CDR3 DNA reads TGCGCCAGCAGCTTGTCGGGACAGGGTAACGGCTACACCTTC. This sequence encodes CASSLSGQGNGYTF.

Here the CDR3 reads CASSPTLMGRSEKLFF. In DNA, the CDR3 is TGTGCCAGCAGCCCGACCCTAATGGGGCGCAGTGAAAAACTGTTTTTT. V usage is TRBV7-9 and J usage is TRBJ1-4, with D possibly TRBD1 on 5 matching bases. Germline values: CDR1 SEHNR, CDR2 FQNEAQ (reference sequence). This CDR3 is 16 amino acids long. V shed 5 bases and J shed 7 bases, with 20 bases lying between them.

The gene calls are TRBV28 and TRBJ1-2; TRBD1 is a possible D gene (5 bases). This CDR3 contains 12 residues. Germline loops: CDR1 MDHEN, CDR2 SYDVKM. Trimming took off 2 bases at V and 9 bases at J, with 10 bases between the two ends. CDR3 nucleotide sequence: TGTGCCAGCAGTTTAGGGGAGGGGAGCTACACCTTC. Its protein is CASSLGEGSYTF.

V is TRBV27 and J is TRBJ1-5; TRBD1 matches 7 bases. The CDR3 is 15 amino acids. Germline V gene data show CDR1 as MNHEY and CDR2 as SMNVEV (reference sequence). V was clipped by 6 bases and J by 7 bases; unmatched bases: 12. In nucleotides, the CDR3 is TGTGCCAGCAGCCCTGGGGCAGGGGGATACCAGCCCCAGCATTTT. Amino acid sequence: CASSPGAGGYQPQHF.

J is TRBJ2-2 and V is TRBV7-9; D gene unclear. The CDR3 length is 15 residues. Trimming cost V 5 bases and J 6 bases, with 16 bases left between them. CDR1 is SEHNR and CDR2 is FQNEAQ in the germline V gene (reference sequence). The CDR3 coding sequence is TGTGCCAGCAGCGCTGCCGGATTTCTTGCCGGGGAGCTGTTTTTT. Amino acids: CASSAAGFLAGELFF.

This sequence joins TRBV7-8 and TRBJ1-6; D might be TRBD1 (5 bases). Looked up from germline, CDR1 is SGHVS and CDR2 is FQNEAQ. Trimming removed 5 bases at V and 0 bases at J, with 14 bases between. The CDR3 spans 17 residues. The chain's CDR3 is CASSPRQPHSYNSPLHF. CDR3 DNA: TGTGCCAGCAGCCCCCGACAGCCGCACTCCTATAATTCACCCCTCCACTTT. Full variable domain (outside the CDR3, taken from reference TRBV7-8 and TRBJ1-6): GAGVSQSPRYKVAKRGQDVALRCDPISGHVSLFWYQQALGQGPEFLTYFQNEAQLDKSGLPSDRFFAERPEGSVSTLKIQRTQQEDSAVYLCASSPRQPHSYNSPLHFGNGTRLTVT.

The chain has TRBV4-1 and TRBJ1-1; no clear D. Germline CDR1 MGHRA, CDR2 YSYEKL. V was shortened by 2 bases and J by 3 bases, with 19 bases between the two germline ends. CDR3 length equals 17 residues. CDR3 residues: CASSQPGRLGEDTEAFF. The CDR3 DNA sequence: TGCGCCAGCAGCCAACCGGGCAGGTTAGGTGAAGACACTGAAGCTTTCTTT.

The chain uses TRBV5-4 and TRBJ1-5; D not certain. The germline V and J ends were trimmed by 4 bases and 4 bases, with 12 bases remaining between them. CDR3 length equals 14 residues. The germline CDR1 and CDR2 sequences are SGHNT and YYREEE (reference sequence). The CDR3 loop is CASSIEGGNQPQHF. The CDR3 region has the DNA TGTGCCAGCAGCATAGAAGGAGGGAATCAGCCCCAGCATTTT.

The chain recombines TRBV19 with TRBJ2-7; D unresolved. Trimming removed 7 bases from V and 2 bases from J, with 9 bases in between. CDR1 is LNHDA, CDR2 SQIVND, per germline (reference sequence). The CDR3 totals 12 residues. The CDR3 nucleotides read TGTGCCAGTATGGGCACAGCCTACGAGCAGTACTTC. Protein product: CASMGTAYEQYF.

The V gene is TRBV28, the J gene TRBJ2-5; D is possibly TRBD1 or TRBD2 (5 bases each). The germline CDR1 and CDR2 sequences are MDHEN and SYDVKM. Between the trimmed V and J ends, which lost 5 bases and 5 bases, there was a span of 15 bases. This CDR3 comprises 14 residues. The CDR3, as DNA: TGTGCCAGCAGTGTGGGACCTGAGGGGGAGACCCAGTACTTC. It is translated as CASSVGPEGETQYF.

The CDR3 loop reads CASSSPWGTSGWETQYF. The CDR3, as DNA: TGTGCCAGCAGCTCCCCCTGGGGGACTAGCGGGTGGGAGACCCAGTACTTC. This chain uses TRBV7-9 with TRBJ2-5; the match to TRBD2 covers 12 bases. The germline V gene encodes CDR1 SEHNR and CDR2 FQNEAQ (reference sequence). This CDR3 region has 17 residues. Trimming at V came to 4 bases and at J to 5 bases, leaving 11 bases not matched to a gene.

A note on this clone: The same CDR3 arises from other DNA sequences in this sample as well. The chain uses TRBV5-6 and TRBJ2-1; possible D gene TRBD2, 5 bases. Looked up from germline, CDR1 is SGHDT and CDR2 is YYEEEE. The CDR3 has 16 amino acids. Trimming took 0 bases from V and 2 from J, leaving 12 bases between them. CDR3 sequence (DNA): TGTGCCAGCAGCTTGGCCCTAGCCGGCGCCTACAATGAGCAGTTCTTC. It encodes CASSLALAGAYNEQFF.

V and J are TRBV10-2 and TRBJ2-5; either TRBD1 or TRBD2 may fit D (5 bases each). CDR3 length: 16 residues. V lost 0 bases and J lost 5, with 16 bases in between. Germline-derived CDR1 and CDR2 are WSHSY and SAAADI. CDR3 amino acids: CASSESGEVIRETQYF. CDR3 bases: TGCGCCAGCAGTGAGTCGGGGGAAGTTATCAGGGAGACCCAGTACTTC.

The genes are TRBV7-9 and TRBJ2-1, with 7 bases lining up with TRBD1. Germline V gives CDR1 SEHNR, CDR2 FQNEAQ (reference sequence). Trimming at V came to 2 bases and at J to 8 bases, leaving 18 bases not matched to a gene. The CDR3 totals 18 residues. CDR3 nucleotides: TGTGCCAGCAGCTTACCCGGGGCAGGACTCGGACAGGCGGATGAGCAGTTCTTC. It yields the protein CASSLPGAGLGQADEQFF. The full variable domain, in which reference TRBV7-9 and TRBJ2-1 provide the parts outside the CDR3, is DTGVSQNPRHKITKRGQNVTFRCDPISEHNRLYWYRQTLGQGPEFLTYFQNEAQLEKSRLLSDRFSAERPKGSFSTLEIQRTEQGDSAMYLCASSLPGAGLGQADEQFFGPGTRLTVL.

The CDR3 DNA reads TGTGCCAGCAGCTTCGGACTACCGTACAATGAGCAGTTCTTC. Protein product: CASSFGLPYNEQFF. The chain employs TRBV7-9 and TRBJ2-1, with D possibly TRBD2 on 6 matching bases. V lost 3 bases to trimming and J lost 4 bases, with 10 bases between them. The germline CDR1 and CDR2 sequences are SEHNR and FQNEAQ (reference sequence). The CDR3 extends over 14 amino acids. Full variable domain (remainder filled in from reference TRBV7-9 and TRBJ2-1): DTGVSQNPRHKITKRGQNVTFRCDPISEHNRLYWYRQTLGQGPEFLTYFQNEAQLEKSRLLSDRFSAERPKGSFSTLEIQRTEQGDSAMYLCASSFGLPYNEQFFGPGTRLTVL.

The V call is TRBV2, the J call TRBJ2-7; 8 bases are a match to TRBD1. The CDR3 is 18 amino acids. Germline lookup yields CDR1 SNHLY and CDR2 FYNNEI. The V gene end was trimmed by 2 bases and the J gene end by 1 base; junction bases not matched to a gene: 13. Written as DNA, the CDR3 is TGTGCCAGCAGTGAATATCGAACAGGGGGTAGCAGTTCCTACGAGCAGTACTTC. This sequence encodes CASSEYRTGGSSSYEQYF.

The chain is built from TRBV30 and TRBJ2-7, with 13 bases matching TRBD2. CDR1 is GTSNPN, CDR2 SVGIG, per germline (reference sequence). The CDR3 covers 15 residues. Losses at the gene ends were 1 base for V and 4 bases for J; bases not matched to a gene: 4. DNA of the CDR3: TGTGCCTGGAGTGGAGGGACTAGCGGGGCGTACGAGCAGTACTTC. Protein product: CAWSGGTSGAYEQYF.

The CDR3 spells CATSPQGLAGEIEYEQYF. CDR3 coding DNA: TGTGCCACCAGCCCCCAGGGACTAGCGGGGGAAATAGAATACGAGCAGTACTTC. This chain connects TRBV15 to TRBJ2-7; 14 bases agree with TRBD2. Germline CDR1 reads LNHNV; CDR2 reads YYDKDF (reference sequence). This CDR3 has 18 amino acids. J was trimmed by 4 bases and V by 5 bases; bases with no gene match: 13.